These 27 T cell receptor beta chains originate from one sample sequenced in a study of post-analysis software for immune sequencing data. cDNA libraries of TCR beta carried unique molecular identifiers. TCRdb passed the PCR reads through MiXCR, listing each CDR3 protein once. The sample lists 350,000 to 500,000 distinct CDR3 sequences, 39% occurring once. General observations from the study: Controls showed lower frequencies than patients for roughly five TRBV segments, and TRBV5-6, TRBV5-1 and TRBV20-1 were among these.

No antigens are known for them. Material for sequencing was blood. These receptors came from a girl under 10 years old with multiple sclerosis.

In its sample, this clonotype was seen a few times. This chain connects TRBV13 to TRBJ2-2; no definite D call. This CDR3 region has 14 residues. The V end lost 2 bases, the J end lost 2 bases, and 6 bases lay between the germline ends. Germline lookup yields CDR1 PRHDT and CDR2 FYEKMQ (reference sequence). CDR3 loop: CASSLWGNTGELFF. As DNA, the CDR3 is TGTGCCAGCAGCTTATGGGGAAACACCGGGGAGCTGTTTTTT.

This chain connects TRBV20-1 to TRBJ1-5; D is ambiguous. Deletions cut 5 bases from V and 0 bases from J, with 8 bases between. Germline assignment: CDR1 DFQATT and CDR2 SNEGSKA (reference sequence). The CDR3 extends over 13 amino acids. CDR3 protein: CSARGISNQPQHF. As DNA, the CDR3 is TGCAGTGCTCGAGGTATTAGCAATCAGCCCCAGCATTTT.

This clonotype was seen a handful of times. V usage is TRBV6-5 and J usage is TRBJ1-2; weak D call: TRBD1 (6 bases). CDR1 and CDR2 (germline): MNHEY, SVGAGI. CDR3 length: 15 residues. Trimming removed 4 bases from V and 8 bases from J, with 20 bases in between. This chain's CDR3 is CASSSPELTGIGYTF. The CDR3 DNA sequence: TGTGCCAGCAGTTCCCCGGAGCTTACAGGGATAGGCTACACCTTC.

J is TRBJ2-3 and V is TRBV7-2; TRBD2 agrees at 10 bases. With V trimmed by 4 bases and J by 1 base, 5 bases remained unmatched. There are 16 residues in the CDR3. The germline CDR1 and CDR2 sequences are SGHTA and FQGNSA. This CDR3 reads CASSSSSGSGTDTQYF. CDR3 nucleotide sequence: TGTGCCAGCAGCTCCTCTAGCGGGAGCGGCACAGATACGCAGTATTTT.

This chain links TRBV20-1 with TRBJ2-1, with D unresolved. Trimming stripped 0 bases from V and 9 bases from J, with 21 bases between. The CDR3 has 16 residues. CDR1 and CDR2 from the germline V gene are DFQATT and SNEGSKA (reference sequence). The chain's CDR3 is CSARDRLTAAVGEQFF. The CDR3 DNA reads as TGCAGTGCTAGAGATCGTTTGACTGCCGCCGTCGGTGAGCAGTTCTTC.

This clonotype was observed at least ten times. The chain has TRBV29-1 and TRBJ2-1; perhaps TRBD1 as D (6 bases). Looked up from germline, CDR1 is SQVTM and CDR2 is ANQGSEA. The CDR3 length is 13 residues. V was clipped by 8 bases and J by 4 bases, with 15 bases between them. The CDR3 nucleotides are TGCAGCCTACGGACAGTTCTTTACAATGAGCAGTTCTTC. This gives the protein CSLRTVLYNEQFF.

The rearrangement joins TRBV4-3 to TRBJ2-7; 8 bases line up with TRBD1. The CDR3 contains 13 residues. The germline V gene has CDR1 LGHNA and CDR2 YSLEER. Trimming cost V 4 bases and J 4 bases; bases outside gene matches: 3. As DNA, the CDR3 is TGCGCCAGCAGCCCCGACAGGGGTTACGAGCAGTACTTC. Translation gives CASSPDRGYEQYF.

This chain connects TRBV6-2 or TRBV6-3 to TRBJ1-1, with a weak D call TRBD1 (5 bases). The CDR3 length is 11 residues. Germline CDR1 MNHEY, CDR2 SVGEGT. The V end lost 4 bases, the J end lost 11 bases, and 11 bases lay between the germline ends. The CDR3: CASSSTRGAFF. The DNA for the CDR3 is TGTGCCAGCAGTTCCACAAGGGGCGCTTTCTTT.

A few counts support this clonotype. DNA of the CDR3: TGTGCCAGCAGCCAACAGGGGACAGGGGACTATGGCTACACCTTC. Amino acid sequence: CASSQQGTGDYGYTF. The chain is built from TRBV3-1 and TRBJ1-2, with 10 bases matching TRBD1. J gave up 3 bases and V 2 bases, and 3 bases lay outside the gene matches. Per the germline V gene, CDR1 is LGHDT and CDR2 is YNNKEL (reference sequence). The CDR3 has 15 amino acids.

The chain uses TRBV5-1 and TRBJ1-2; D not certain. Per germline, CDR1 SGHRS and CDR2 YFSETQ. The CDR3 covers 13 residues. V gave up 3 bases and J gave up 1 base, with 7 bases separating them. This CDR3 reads CASSSNLNYGYTF. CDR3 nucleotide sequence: TGCGCCAGCAGCTCCAACCTTAACTATGGCTACACCTTC.

This CDR3 reads CSAGPGGRGSNSPLHF. DNA for the CDR3: TGCAGTGCAGGCCCTGGGGGGAGAGGGTCTAATTCACCCCTCCACTTT. The chain couples TRBV20-1 to TRBJ1-6; tentatively, D is TRBD1 (5 bases). The CDR3 totals 16 residues. The V gene lost 6 bases and the J gene lost 6 bases, with 21 bases spanning the gap. From germline, CDR1 is DFQATT and CDR2 SNEGSKA (reference sequence).

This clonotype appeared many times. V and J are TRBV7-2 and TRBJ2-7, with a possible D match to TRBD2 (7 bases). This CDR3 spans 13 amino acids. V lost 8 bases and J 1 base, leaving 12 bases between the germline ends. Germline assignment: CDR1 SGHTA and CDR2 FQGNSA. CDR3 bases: TGTGCCAGCGGGGGGGCGCTTTCCTACGAGCAGTACTTC. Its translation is CASGGALSYEQYF.

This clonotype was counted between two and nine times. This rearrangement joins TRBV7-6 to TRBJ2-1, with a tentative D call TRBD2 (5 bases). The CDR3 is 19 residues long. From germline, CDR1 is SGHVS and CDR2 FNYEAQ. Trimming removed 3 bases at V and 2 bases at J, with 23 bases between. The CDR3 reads CASSLRLAGPSSTYNEQFF. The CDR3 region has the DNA TGTGCCAGCAGCTTGCGGCTAGCTGGCCCCAGTTCTACCTACAATGAGCAGTTCTTC.

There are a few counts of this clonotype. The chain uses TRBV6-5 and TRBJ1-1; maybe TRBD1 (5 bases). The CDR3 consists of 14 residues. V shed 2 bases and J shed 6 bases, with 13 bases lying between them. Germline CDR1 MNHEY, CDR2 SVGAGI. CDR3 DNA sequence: TGTGCCAGCAGTTACCGCCAGGGAGGGTCTGAAGCTTTCTTT. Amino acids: CASSYRQGGSEAFF.

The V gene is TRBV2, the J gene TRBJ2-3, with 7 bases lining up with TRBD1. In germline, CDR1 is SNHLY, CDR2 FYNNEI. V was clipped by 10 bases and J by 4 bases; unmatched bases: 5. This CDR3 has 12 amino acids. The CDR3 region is CATRQGSDTQYF. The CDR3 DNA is TGTGCCACACGACAGGGTTCAGATACGCAGTATTTT.

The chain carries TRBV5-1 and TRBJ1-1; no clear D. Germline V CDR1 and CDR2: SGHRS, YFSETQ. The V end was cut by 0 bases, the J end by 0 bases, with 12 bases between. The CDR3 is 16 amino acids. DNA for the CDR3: TGCGCCAGCAGCTTGGTGCCGGCCAACATGAACACTGAAGCTTTCTTT. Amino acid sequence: CASSLVPANMNTEAFF.

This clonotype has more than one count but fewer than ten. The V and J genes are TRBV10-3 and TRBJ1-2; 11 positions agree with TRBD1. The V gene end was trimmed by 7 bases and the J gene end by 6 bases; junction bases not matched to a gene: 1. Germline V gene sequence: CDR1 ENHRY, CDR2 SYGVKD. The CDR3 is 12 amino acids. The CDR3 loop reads CAIKGQGDGYTF. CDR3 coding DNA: TGTGCCATCAAGGGACAGGGGGATGGCTACACCTTC.

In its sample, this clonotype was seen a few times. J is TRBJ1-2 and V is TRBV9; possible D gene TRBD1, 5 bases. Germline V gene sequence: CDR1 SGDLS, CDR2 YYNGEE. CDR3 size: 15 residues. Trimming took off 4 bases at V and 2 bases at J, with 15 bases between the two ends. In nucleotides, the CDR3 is TGTGCCAGCAGCCGGGACCCGGGGCCGAACTATGGCTACACCTTC. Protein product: CASSRDPGPNYGYTF.

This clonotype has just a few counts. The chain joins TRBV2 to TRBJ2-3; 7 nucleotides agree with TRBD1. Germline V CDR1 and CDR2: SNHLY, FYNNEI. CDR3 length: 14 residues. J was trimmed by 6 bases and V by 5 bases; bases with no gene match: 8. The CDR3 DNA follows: TGTGCCAGCAGTTCAAGACAGGGAGAGGATACGCAGTATTTT. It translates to CASSSRQGEDTQYF.

In nucleotides, the CDR3 is TGTGCCACCACCGACTTAGCAGTAAGCCCACGGAAGGAGCAGTTCTTC. Protein sequence: CATTDLAVSPRKEQFF. The V gene is TRBV15, the J gene TRBJ2-1; D gene uncertain. Between the trimmed V and J ends, which lost 7 bases and 10 bases, there was a span of 26 bases. CDR3 length: 16 residues. Germline assignment: CDR1 LNHNV and CDR2 YYDKDF (reference sequence).

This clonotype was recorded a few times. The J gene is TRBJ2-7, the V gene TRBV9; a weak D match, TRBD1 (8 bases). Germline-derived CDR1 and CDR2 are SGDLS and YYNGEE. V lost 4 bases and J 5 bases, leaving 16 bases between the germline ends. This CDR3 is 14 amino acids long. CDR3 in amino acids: CASSKTGEGNEQYF. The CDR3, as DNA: TGTGCCAGCAGCAAGACAGGGGAGGGCAACGAGCAGTACTTC. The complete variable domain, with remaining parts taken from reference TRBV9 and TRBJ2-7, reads DSGVTQTPKHLITATGQRVTLRCSPRSGDLSVYWYQQSLDQGLQFLIQYYNGEERAKGNILERFSAQQFPDLHSELNLSSLELGDSALYFCASSKTGEGNEQYFGPGTRLTVT.

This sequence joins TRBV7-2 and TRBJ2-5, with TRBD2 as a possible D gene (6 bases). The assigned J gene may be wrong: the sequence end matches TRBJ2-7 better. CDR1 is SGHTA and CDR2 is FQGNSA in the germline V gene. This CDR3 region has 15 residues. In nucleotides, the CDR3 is TGTGCCAGCAGCTTAGCGGGCGGGATCGGTTACGAGCAGTACTTC. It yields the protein CASSLAGGIGYEQYF.

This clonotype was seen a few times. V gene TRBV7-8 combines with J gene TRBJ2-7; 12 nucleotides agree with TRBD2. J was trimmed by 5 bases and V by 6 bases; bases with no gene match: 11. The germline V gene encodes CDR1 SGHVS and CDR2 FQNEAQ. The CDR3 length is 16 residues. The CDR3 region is CASRLSGLAGGDEQYF. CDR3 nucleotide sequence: TGTGCCAGCAGACTTAGTGGCCTAGCGGGGGGGGACGAGCAGTACTTC.

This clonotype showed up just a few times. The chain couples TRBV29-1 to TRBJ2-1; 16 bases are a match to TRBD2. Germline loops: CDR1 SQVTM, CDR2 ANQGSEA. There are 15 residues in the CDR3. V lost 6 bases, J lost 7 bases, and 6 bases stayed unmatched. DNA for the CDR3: TGCAGCGTGGGGACTAGCGGGGGGGCCCTAAATGAGCAGTTCTTC. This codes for CSVGTSGGALNEQFF.

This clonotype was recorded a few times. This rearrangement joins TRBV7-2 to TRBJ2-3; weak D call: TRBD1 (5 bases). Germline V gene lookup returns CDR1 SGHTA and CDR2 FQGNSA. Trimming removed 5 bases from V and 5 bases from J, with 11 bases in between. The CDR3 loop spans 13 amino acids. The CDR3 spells CASSLDRLDTQYF. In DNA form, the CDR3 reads TGTGCCAGCAGCCTAGACAGATTAGATACGCAGTATTTT.

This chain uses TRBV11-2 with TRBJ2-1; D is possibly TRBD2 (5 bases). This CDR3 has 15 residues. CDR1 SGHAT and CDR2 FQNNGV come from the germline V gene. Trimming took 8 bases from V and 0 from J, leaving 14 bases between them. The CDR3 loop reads CASQKRGTSYNEQFF. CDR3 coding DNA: TGTGCCAGCCAAAAACGGGGTACCTCCTACAATGAGCAGTTCTTC.

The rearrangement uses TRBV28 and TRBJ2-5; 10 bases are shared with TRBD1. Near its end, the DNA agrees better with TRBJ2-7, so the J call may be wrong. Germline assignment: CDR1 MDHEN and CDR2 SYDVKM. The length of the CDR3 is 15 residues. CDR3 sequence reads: CASSFGTGVSYEQYF. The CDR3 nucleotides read TGTGCCAGCAGTTTCGGGACAGGGGTGAGCTACGAGCAGTACTTC.